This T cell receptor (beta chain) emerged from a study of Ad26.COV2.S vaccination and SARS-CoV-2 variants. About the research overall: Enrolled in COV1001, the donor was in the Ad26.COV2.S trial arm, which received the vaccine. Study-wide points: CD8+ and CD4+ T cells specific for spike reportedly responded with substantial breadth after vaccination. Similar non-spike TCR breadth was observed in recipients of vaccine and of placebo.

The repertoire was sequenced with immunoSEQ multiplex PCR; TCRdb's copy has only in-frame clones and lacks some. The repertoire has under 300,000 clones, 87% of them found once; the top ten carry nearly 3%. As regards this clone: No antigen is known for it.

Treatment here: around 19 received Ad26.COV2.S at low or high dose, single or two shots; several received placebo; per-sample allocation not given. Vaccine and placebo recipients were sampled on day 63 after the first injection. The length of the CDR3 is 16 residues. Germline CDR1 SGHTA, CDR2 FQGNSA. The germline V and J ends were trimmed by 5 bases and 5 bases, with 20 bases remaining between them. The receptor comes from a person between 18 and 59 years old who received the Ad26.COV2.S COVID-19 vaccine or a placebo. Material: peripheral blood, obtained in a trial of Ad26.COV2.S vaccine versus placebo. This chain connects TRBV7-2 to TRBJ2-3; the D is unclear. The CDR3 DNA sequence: TGTGCCAGCAGCCCTACCCCGGCTGGATATCAAGATACGCAGTATTTT. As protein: CASSPTPAGYQDTQYF.